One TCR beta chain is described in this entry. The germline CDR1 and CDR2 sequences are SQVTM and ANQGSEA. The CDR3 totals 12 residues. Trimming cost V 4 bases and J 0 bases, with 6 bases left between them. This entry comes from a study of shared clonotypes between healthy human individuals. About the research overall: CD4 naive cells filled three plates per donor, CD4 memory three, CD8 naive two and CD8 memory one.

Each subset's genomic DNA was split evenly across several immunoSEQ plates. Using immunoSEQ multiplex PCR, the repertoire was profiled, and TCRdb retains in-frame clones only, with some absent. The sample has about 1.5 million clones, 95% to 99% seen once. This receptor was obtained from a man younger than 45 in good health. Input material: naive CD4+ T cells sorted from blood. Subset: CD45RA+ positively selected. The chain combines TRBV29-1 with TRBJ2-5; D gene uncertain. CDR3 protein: CSVGDHQETQYF. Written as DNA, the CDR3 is TGCAGCGTTGGAGACCACCAAGAGACCCAGTACTTC.